The 18 T cell receptor delta chains below were found in one sample sequenced in a study of delta chains in infants with herpesvirus infections. TCR cDNA was made from PBMC RNA with gamma- and delta-chain-specific primers. TCRdb called clones anew from the RT-PCR reads with CATT. The repertoire has approximately 1,600 delta-chain clones, 28% of them found once; the top ten carry roughly a tenth. This specimen consisted of peripheral blood, obtained at time point 3 of longitudinal follow-up. The source of these receptors is a human donor who was a Ugandan infant, either HIV-exposed or HIV-unexposed (not recorded which).

This clone was counted between two and nine times. The chain is built from TRDV2 and TRDJ2; 11 bases are a match to TRDD3. The V gene end was trimmed by 2 bases and the J gene end by 3 bases; junction bases not matched to a gene: 4. Germline V gives CDR1 GEAIGNYY, CDR2 EKD. This CDR3 spans 16 amino acids. The CDR3 reads CACDNRWGILTAQLFF. The CDR3 region has the DNA TGTGCCTGTGACAATCGCTGGGGGATACTGACAGCACAACTCTTCTTT.

By proportion, this clone is large (0.1 to 1%). The rearrangement links TRDV1 to TRDJ1; 9 nucleotides line up with TRDD2. Germline CDR1 TSWWSYY, CDR2 QGS. V lost 1 base to trimming and J lost 7 bases; unmatched junction nucleotides: 16. The CDR3 has 18 residues. In nucleotides, the CDR3 is TGTGCTCTTGGGGAACCCGGCCTTCCTACGGAGTGGGGATCTAAACTCATCTTT. Its protein is CALGEPGLPTEWGSKLIF.

The chain couples TRDV1 to TRDJ1; TRDD3 matches 7 bases. CDR3 length equals 23 residues. The germline CDR1 and CDR2 sequences are TSWWSYY and QGS. Trimming cost V 2 bases and J 0 bases; bases outside gene matches: 27. Here the CDR3 reads CALGEVDFLDPEWGTSYTDKLIF. CDR3 sequence (DNA): TGTGCTCTTGGGGAAGTCGACTTTTTGGATCCGGAGTGGGGGACCTCTTACACCGATAAACTCATCTTT.

For this clone: It may be a read error: a sequence one base away is much more abundant. This chain connects TRDV1 to TRDJ1; no definite D call. This CDR3 is built from 18 residues. V lost 1 base to trimming and J lost 0 bases, with 18 bases between them. Germline values: CDR1 TSWWSYY, CDR2 QGS. CDR3 in amino acids: CALGEPLIGSQYTDKLIF. DNA for the CDR3: TGTGCTCTTGGGGAACCACTTATAGGGTCTCAGTACACCGATAAACTCATCTTT.

About this clone itself: A much larger clone is a single base away; this may be a read error. At the DNA level, this CDR3 is encoded by other sequences in the same sample as well. This chain uses TRDV2 with TRDJ3; 13 bases map to TRDD3. The germline CDR1 and CDR2 sequences are GEAIGNYY and EKD. J was trimmed by 5 bases and V by 4 bases; bases with no gene match: 7. This CDR3 has 18 amino acids. CDR3 DNA sequence: TGTGCCTGTGATACCGTACTGGGGGATACGGGGGACACCCGACAGATGTTTTTC. Translating gives CACDTVLGDTGDTRQMFF.

V usage is TRDV2 and J usage is TRDJ2; no clear D gene. Germline CDR1 is GEAIGNYY and CDR2 is EKD. The CDR3 totals 15 residues. With 0 bases removed from V and 4 bases from J, the gap between germline ends came to 11 bases. The CDR3: CACDTVLRGTAQLFF. The CDR3 DNA sequence: TGTGCCTGTGACACCGTTTTACGGGGGACAGCACAACTCTTCTTT.

The gene calls are TRDV1 and TRDJ1, with 11 bases fitting TRDD3. CDR1 is TSWWSYY and CDR2 is QGS in the germline V gene. J lost 5 bases, V lost 0 bases, and 23 bases had no gene match. The CDR3 consists of 22 residues. CDR3: CALGELSYLVLGDRARRDKLIF. In DNA form, the CDR3 reads TGTGCTCTTGGGGAACTTTCCTACCTCGTACTGGGGGATAGAGCCCGGAGAGATAAACTCATCTTT.

This clone was counted between two and nine times. This chain links TRDV1 with TRDJ1; 7 nucleotides agree with TRDD2. The CDR3 has 20 residues. Germline CDR1 and CDR2: TSWWSYY and QGS. With 1 base clipped from V and 1 base from J, the junction kept 18 bases outside the gene matches. The CDR3 nucleotides are TGTGCTCTTGGGGAACCTCACTTCCTAGGTACTGGTTTCACCACCGATAAACTCATCTTT. The encoded protein is CALGEPHFLGTGFTTDKLIF.

The chain employs TRDV1 and TRDJ1; TRDD3 aligns across 11 bases. Germline CDR1 TSWWSYY, CDR2 QGS. V was clipped by 0 bases and J by 1 base; unmatched bases: 7. The CDR3 length is 18 residues. CDR3 nucleotide sequence: TGTGCTCTTGGGGAACTCCCACTGGGGGATAGAGGCACCGATAAACTCATCTTT. Encoded protein: CALGELPLGDRGTDKLIF.

This clone has just a few counts. This chain connects TRDV1 to TRDJ1; 7 nucleotides agree with TRDD3. CDR1 and CDR2 from the germline V gene are TSWWSYY and QGS. CDR3 length: 19 residues. The V and J ends lost 0 bases and 0 bases, in that order; junction bases with no gene match: 13. The CDR3 region has the DNA TGTGCTCTTGGGGAACTAGGGGCGAGGGATACCCCGTACACCGATAAACTCATCTTT. Translation: CALGELGARDTPYTDKLIF.

In its sample, this clone is large. This chain uses TRDV2 with TRDJ3, with 10 bases lining up with TRDD3. The junction had 9 bases not matched to a gene; V was cut back by 2 bases and J by 0 bases. The CDR3 loop spans 20 amino acids. Germline V lookup: CDR1 GEAIGNYY, CDR2 EKD. The CDR3 reads CACDIRLGDADSWDTRQMFF. The DNA of the CDR3 is TGTGCCTGTGACATACGACTGGGGGATGCCGACTCCTGGGACACCCGACAGATGTTTTTC.

This clone was detected a few times. The chain couples TRDV1 to TRDJ1, with a possible D match to TRDD2 (6 bases). CDR3 length equals 16 residues. V was cut by 0 bases and J by 4 bases, with 15 bases left in between. Germline assignment: CDR1 TSWWSYY and CDR2 QGS. The DNA for the CDR3 is TGTGCTCTTGGGGAACTTCAATCCTACCCGGGCGATAAACTCATCTTT. Its translation is CALGELQSYPGDKLIF.

This clone has a handful of counts. The chain is built from TRDV1 and TRDJ3, with a possible D match to TRDD3 (8 bases). CDR3 length: 28 residues. V lost 1 base, J lost 0 bases, and 40 bases lay in between. From germline, CDR1 is TSWWSYY and CDR2 QGS. The chain's CDR3 is CALGERHLGLPLRTVLGACSWDTRQMFF. DNA for the CDR3: TGTGCTCTTGGGGAACGGCACCTAGGCCTTCCTTTACGGACGGTACTGGGGGCTTGCTCCTGGGACACCCGACAGATGTTTTTC.

CDR3 in DNA: TGTGCTCTTGGGGAGCTCCGGCTACTGGGGGACACCTACGCCGATAAACTCATCTTT. Translating it yields CALGELRLLGDTYADKLIF. The chain uses TRDV1 and TRDJ1, with TRDD3 matching 9 bases. This CDR3 is built from 19 residues. J gave up 3 bases and V 3 bases, and 17 bases lay outside the gene matches. Germline V gene data show CDR1 as TSWWSYY and CDR2 as QGS.

This sequence joins TRDV1 and TRDJ1; maybe TRDD3 (5 bases). CDR1 is TSWWSYY, CDR2 QGS, per germline. V lost 1 base, J lost 0 bases, and 33 bases lay in between. CDR3 size: 23 residues. CDR3 sequence: CALGEPHTRYYVRAGGYTDKLIF. The CDR3 bases are TGTGCTCTTGGGGAACCTCATACCCGATACTACGTTAGGGCTGGCGGTTACACCGATAAACTCATCTTT.

The chain carries TRDV2 and TRDJ1; 10 nucleotides align to TRDD3. CDR3 size: 16 residues. Germline V gene lookup returns CDR1 GEAIGNYY and CDR2 EKD. J gave up 2 bases and V 2 bases, and 7 bases lay outside the gene matches. CDR3 protein: CACDKLGDTLTDKLIF. The CDR3 bases are TGTGCCTGTGACAAATTGGGGGATACCCTGACCGATAAACTCATCTTT.

This sequence joins TRDV1 and TRDJ1; 8 bases align to TRDD3. CDR1 is TSWWSYY, CDR2 QGS, per germline. The CDR3 is made up of 17 amino acids. V lost 3 bases to trimming and J lost 0 bases; unmatched junction nucleotides: 9. The CDR3 loop reads CALGDRGGIAYTDKLIF. The CDR3 nucleotides read TGTGCTCTTGGGGACAGGGGGGGGATAGCCTACACCGATAAACTCATCTTT.

The J gene is TRDJ3, the V gene TRDV2; 7 positions match TRDD3. CDR3 length: 20 residues. After removal of 2 bases from V and 0 bases from J, the junction contained 12 bases not matched to a gene. Germline values: CDR1 GEAIGNYY, CDR2 EKD. CDR3 nucleotide sequence: TGTGCCTGTGACAGGACTGGGGACCCCTTAAGCTCCTGGGACACCCGACAGATGTTTTTC. It codes for CACDRTGDPLSSWDTRQMFF.